This T cell receptor (beta chain) is drawn from a study of T cell responses to AZD1222 COVID-19 vaccine (dated by TCRdb to about 2021). About the full investigation: AZD1222 recipients with second doses at about 4 weeks or about 12 weeks were pooled, because spike-specific TCR depth and breadth did not differ between schedules. Enrollment into the trials was organized by age into subgroups of 18-55, 56-69 and 70-plus years, and those subgroups contained approximately 150, 30 and 60 TCR-sequenced participants, respectively. TCR sequencing covered 233 trial participants: 200 to 220 given two doses of AZD1222 and 26 given two doses of MenACWY control vaccine.

The CDR3 regions of human TCRbeta chains were analyzed by immunosequencing. In the paper's pipeline: TCRs in the repertoires were matched against a reference library of SARS-CoV-2-specific TCRs that had been generated with the MIRA antigen-specificity platform. Breadth was defined as the fraction of unique TCRs that were SARS-CoV-2-associated. Depth was defined as the fraction of total T cells that were SARS-CoV-2-associated. Using the MIRA data, every spike-specific TCR was mapped to the spike region that the TCR reacted to and assigned to either a CD4 or a CD8 class. Log10-transformed breadth and depth values were compared by one-way ANOVA with Sidak's multiple comparisons tests. In its TCRdb copy, this immuneACCESS table keeps in-frame sequences only and misses some clones. Where compared with another copy, unresolved V genes explain less than half of these, and the others have no known cause. The V and J calls and the clone size are those of that table, but D and trimming were determined from the DNA. Here the sample has about 83,000 clones; roughly 83% occur a single time. 8.7% of the sample belongs to the ten largest clones.

CDR1 SGHRS and CDR2 YFSETQ were looked up in the germline V gene. The cysteine opens and the phenylalanine closes a CDR3 of 13 amino acids. The entry retains the CDR3 DNA only, 39 bases that are in frame from base 1. Between the V and J ends, shortened by 5 bases and 5 bases respectively, the junction contains 13 bases. In the paper's terms, the time point label means: baseline before first vaccination. Vaccinee samples were obtained from the UK trials COV001 and COV002, which included a single-blind randomized controlled phase 2/3 trial of AZD1222 (ChAdOx1 nCoV-19) in healthy adults. For TCRbeta chain sequencing, PBMC samples from trial participants were taken at day 0 and at day 28 after the second dose. Broad study findings and their caveats: Most participants were white British and females outnumbered males, and the authors suggested that clonal diversity may have been underestimated. After two AZD1222 doses, spike-specific TCR breadth and depth were significantly higher than at day 0 and than in MenACWY recipients. Reportedly, close to half of the unique spike-specific TCRs recognized epitopes lying outside the regions that are mutated in the B.1.351 and B.1.1.7 variants. CD4 TCRs associated with the vaccine covered the entire spike protein, and the dominant responses were in regions 160-218 and 743-854. In the small 56-69-year group, the increase in depth fell short of significance, most likely because of low power. No day 14 peak-response samples were available, so repertoires were characterized only after the peak T cell response. Conclusions about previously exposed vaccinees were limited because only a handful of AZD1222 recipients were SARS-CoV-2 seropositive at baseline.

Of note for this clone: The target of this receptor is not known. Base qualities are not at hand, and no much larger clone is one base apart.

The material was peripheral blood, obtained on day 0 of AZD1222 vaccination. The sequence came from an adult in good health. This chain joins TRBV5-1 to TRBJ1-2, with no confident D gene call. For the CDR3, the sequence is CASRVLGRYGYTF. The nucleotides read TGCGCCAGCAGAGTACTGGGGAGGTATGGCTACACCTTC.